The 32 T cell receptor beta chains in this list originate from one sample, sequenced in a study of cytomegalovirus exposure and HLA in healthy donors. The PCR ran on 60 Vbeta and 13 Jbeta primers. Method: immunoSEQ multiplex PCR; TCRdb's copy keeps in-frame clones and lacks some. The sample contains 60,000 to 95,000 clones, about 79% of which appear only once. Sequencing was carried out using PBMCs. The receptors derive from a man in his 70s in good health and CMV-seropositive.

The CDR3 nucleotides are TGTGCCAGCAGTACAAACCCGACAGGGGGCATGCAGCCCCAGCATTTT. It encodes CASSTNPTGGMQPQHF. The rearrangement joins TRBV6-6 to TRBJ1-5; 10 positions agree with TRBD1. Germline V gives CDR1 MNHNY, CDR2 SVGAGI (reference sequence). Trimming took 5 bases from V and 7 from J; bases not matched to a gene: 11. The CDR3 has 16 amino acids.

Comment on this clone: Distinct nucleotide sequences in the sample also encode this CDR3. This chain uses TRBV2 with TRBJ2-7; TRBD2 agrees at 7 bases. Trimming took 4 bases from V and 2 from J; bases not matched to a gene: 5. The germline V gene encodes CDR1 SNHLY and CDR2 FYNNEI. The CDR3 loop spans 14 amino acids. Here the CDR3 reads CASSGASGTYEQYF. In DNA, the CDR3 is TGTGCCAGCAGTGGGGCTAGCGGCACCTACGAGCAGTACTTC.

DNA of the CDR3: TGTGCCAGCAGCCCCAGGACTAGCGGATCCTACGAGCAGTACTTC. It specifies CASSPRTSGSYEQYF. The chain recombines TRBV7-9 with TRBJ2-7; TRBD2 aligns across 10 bases. Germline CDR1 reads SEHNR; CDR2 reads FQNEAQ (reference sequence). The CDR3 contains 15 residues. Germline trimming cut 5 bases from V and 1 base from J; bases unmatched to any gene: 5. Full variable domain (remainder filled in from reference TRBV7-9 and TRBJ2-7): DTGVSQNPRHKITKRGQNVTFRCDPISEHNRLYWYRQTLGQGPEFLTYFQNEAQLEKSRLLSDRFSAERPKGSFSTLEIQRTEQGDSAMYLCASSPRTSGSYEQYFGPGTRLTVT.

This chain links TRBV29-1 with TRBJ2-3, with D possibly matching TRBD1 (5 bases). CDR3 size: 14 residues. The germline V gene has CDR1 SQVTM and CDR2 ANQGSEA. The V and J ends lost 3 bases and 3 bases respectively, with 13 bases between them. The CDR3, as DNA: TGCAGCGTTGATCTGGTAGGGGTAACAGATACGCAGTATTTT. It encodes CSVDLVGVTDTQYF.

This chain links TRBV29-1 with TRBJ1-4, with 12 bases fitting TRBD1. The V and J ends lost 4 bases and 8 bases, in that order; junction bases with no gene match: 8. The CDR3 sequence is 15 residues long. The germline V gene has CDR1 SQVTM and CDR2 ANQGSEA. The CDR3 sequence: CSVGGTGGAGEKLFF. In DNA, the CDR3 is TGCAGCGTTGGAGGGACAGGGGGCGCGGGAGAAAAACTGTTTTTT.

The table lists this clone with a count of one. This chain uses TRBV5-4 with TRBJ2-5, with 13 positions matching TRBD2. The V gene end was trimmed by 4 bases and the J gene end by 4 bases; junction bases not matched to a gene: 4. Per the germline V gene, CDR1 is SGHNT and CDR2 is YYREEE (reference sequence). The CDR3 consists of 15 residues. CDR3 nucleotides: TGTGCCAGCAGCGGACTAGCGGGAGAAGGAGAGACCCAGTACTTC. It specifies CASSGLAGEGETQYF.

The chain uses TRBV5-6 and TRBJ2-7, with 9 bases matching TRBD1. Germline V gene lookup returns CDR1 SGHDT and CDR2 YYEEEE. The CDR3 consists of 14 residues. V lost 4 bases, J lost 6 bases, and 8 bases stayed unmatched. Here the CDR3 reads CASSLTGGEGEQYF. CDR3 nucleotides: TGTGCCAGCAGCCTGACAGGGGGTGAGGGCGAGCAGTACTTC. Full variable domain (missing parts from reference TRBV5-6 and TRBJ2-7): DAGVTQSPTHLIKTRGQQVTLRCSPKSGHDTVSWYQQALGQGPQFIFQYYEEEERQRGNFPDRFSGHQFPNYSSELNVNALLLGDSALYLCASSLTGGEGEQYFGPGTRLTVT.

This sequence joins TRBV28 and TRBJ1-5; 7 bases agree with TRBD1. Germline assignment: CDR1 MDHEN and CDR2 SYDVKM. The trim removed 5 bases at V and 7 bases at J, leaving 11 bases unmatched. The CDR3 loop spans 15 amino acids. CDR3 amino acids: CASSRQTGRRQPQHF. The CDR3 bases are TGTGCCAGCAGTAGACAGACAGGGCGGCGGCAGCCCCAGCATTTT.

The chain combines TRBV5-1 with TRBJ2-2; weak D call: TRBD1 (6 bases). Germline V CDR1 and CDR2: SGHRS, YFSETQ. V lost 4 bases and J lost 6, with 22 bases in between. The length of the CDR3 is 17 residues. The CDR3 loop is CASSPGVGGPVSGELFF. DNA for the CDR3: TGCGCCAGCAGCCCGGGCGTTGGGGGCCCCGTATCCGGGGAGCTGTTTTTT.

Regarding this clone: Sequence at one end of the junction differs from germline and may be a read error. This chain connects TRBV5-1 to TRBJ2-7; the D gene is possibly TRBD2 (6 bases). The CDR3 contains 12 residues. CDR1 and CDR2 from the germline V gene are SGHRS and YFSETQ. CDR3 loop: CASSLYPSVIPF. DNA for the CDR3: TGCGCCAGCAGCTTATATCCTAGCGTCATCCCTTTC.

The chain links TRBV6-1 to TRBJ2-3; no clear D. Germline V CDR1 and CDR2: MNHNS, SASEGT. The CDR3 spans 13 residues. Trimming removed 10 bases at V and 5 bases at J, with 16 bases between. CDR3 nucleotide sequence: TGTGCCATCGAGCAAACCCCCAAAGATACGCAGTATTTT. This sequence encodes CAIEQTPKDTQYF.

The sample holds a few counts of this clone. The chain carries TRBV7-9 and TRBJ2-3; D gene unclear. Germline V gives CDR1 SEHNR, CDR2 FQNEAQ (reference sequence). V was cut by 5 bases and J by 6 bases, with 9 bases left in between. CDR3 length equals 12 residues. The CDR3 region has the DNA TGTGCCAGCAGCCCCCCCGTTGATACGCAGTATTTT. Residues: CASSPPVDTQYF.

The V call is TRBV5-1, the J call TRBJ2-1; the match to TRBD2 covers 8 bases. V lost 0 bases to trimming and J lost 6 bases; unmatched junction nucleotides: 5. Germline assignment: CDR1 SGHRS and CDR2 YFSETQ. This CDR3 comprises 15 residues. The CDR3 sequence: CASSLEGLVFNEQFF. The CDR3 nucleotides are TGCGCCAGCAGCTTGGAGGGACTAGTCTTCAATGAGCAGTTCTTC.

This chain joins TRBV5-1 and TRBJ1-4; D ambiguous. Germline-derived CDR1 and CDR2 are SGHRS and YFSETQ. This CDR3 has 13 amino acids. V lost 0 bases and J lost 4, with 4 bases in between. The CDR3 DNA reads TGCGCCAGCAGCTTGGGTAGTAATGAAAAACTGTTTTTT. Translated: CASSLGSNEKLFF.

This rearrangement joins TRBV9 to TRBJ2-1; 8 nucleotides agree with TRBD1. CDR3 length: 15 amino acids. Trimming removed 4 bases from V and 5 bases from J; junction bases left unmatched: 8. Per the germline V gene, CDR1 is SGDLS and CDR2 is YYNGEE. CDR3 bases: TGTGCCAGCAGCAACCGACAGGGGACCCACAATGAGCAGTTCTTC. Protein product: CASSNRQGTHNEQFF. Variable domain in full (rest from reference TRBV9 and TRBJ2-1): DSGVTQTPKHLITATGQRVTLRCSPRSGDLSVYWYQQSLDQGLQFLIQYYNGEERAKGNILERFSAQQFPDLHSELNLSSLELGDSALYFCASSNRQGTHNEQFFGPGTRLTVL.

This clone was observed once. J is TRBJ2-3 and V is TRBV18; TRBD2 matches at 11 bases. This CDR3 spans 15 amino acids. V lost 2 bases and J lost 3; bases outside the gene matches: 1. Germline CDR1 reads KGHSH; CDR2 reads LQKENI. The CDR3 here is CASSPWTSGTDTQYF. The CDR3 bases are TGTGCCAGCTCACCATGGACTAGCGGGACAGATACGCAGTATTTT.

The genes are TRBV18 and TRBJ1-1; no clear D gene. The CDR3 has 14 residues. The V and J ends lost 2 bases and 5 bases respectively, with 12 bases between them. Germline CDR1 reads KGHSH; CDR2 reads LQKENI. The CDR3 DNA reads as TGTGCCAGCTCACCAGGTTGGGAGCGTACTGAAGCTTTCTTT. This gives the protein CASSPGWERTEAFF.

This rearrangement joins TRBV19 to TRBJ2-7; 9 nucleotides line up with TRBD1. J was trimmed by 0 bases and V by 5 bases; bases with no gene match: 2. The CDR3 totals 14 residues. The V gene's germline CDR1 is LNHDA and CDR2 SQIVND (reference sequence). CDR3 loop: CASSQTGGSYEQYF. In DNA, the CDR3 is TGTGCCAGTAGTCAGACAGGGGGCTCCTACGAGCAGTACTTC.

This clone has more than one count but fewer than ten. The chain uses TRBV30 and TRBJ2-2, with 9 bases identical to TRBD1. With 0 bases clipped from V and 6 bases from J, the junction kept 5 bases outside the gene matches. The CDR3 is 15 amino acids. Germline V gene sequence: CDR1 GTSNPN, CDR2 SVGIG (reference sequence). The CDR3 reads CAWSVIQGASGELFF. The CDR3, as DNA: TGTGCCTGGAGTGTGATACAGGGGGCTTCCGGGGAGCTGTTTTTT.

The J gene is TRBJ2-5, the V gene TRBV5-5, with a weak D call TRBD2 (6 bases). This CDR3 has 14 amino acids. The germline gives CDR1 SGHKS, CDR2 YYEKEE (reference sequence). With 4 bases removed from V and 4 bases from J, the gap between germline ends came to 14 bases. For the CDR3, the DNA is TGTGCCAGCAGCCCGGGCTTCGGGGGAGAGACCCAGTACTTC. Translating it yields CASSPGFGGETQYF.

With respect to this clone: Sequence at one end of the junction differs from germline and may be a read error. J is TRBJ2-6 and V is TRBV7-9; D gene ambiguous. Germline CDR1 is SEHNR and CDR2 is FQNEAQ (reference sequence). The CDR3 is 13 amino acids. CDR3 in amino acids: CSSSFMGANVLTF. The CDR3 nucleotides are TGTTCCAGCAGCTTTATGGGGGCCAACGTCCTGACTTTC.

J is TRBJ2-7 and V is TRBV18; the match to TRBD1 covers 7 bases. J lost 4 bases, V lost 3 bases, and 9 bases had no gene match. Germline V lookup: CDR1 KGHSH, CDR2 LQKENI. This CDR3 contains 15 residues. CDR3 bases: TGTGCCAGCTCACCGGACAGGTCCGTTTCGTACGAGCAGTACTTC. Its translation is CASSPDRSVSYEQYF. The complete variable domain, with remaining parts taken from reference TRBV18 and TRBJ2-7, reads NAGVMQNPRHLVRRRGQEARLRCSPMKGHSHVYWYRQLPEEGLKFMVYLQKENIIDESGMPKERFSAEFPKEGPSILRIQQVVRGDSAAYFCASSPDRSVSYEQYFGPGTRLTVT.

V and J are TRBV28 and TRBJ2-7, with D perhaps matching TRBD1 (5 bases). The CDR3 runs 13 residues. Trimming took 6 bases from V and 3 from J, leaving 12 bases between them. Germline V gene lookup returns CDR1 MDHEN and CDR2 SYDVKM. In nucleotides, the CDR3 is TGTGCCAGCAGCATTGGACACGGCTACGAGCAGTACTTC. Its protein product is CASSIGHGYEQYF. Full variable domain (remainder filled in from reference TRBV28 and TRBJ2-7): DVKVTQSSRYLVKRTGEKVFLECVQDMDHENMFWYRQDPGLGLRLIYFSYDVKMKEKGDIPEGYSVSREKKERFSLILESASTNQTSMYLCASSIGHGYEQYFGPGTRLTVT.

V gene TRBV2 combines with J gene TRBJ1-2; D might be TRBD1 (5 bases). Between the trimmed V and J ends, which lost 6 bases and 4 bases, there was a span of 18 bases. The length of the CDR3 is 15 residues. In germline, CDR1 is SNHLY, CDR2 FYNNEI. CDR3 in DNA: TGTGCCAGCAGGGGAGGCGAGAGGGGTTTCTATGGCTACACCTTC. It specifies CASRGGERGFYGYTF.

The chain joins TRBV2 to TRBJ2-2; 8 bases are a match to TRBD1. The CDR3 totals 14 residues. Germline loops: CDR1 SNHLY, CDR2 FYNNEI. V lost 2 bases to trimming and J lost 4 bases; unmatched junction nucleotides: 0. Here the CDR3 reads CASSEQGATGELFF. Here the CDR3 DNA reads TGTGCCAGCAGTGAACAGGGGGCCACCGGGGAGCTGTTTTTT.

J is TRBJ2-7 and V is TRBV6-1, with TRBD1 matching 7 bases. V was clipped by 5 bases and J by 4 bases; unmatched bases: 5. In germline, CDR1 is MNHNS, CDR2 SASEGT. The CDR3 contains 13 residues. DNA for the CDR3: TGTGCCAGCAGTCCGGGACAGAGGTACGAGCAGTACTTC. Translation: CASSPGQRYEQYF.

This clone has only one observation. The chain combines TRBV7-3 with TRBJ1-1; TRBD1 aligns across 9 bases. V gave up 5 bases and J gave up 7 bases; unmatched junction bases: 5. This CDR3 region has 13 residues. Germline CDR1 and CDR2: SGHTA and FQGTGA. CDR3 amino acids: CASSAQGAGEAFF. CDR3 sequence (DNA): TGTGCCAGCAGCGCACAGGGGGCGGGTGAAGCTTTCTTT.

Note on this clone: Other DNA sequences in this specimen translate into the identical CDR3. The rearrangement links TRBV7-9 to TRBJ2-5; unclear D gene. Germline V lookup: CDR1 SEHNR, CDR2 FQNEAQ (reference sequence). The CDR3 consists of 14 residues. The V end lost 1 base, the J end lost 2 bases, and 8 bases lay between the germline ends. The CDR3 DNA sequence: TGTGCCAGCAGCTTAGGCAGTGTACAAGAGACCCAGTACTTC. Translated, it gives CASSLGSVQETQYF.

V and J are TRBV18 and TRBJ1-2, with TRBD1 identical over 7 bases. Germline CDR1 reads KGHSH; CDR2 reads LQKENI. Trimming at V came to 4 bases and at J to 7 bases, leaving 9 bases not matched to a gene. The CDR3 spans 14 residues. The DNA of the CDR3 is TGTGCCAGCTCACAGCAGACAGGGTCCCTTGGCTACACCTTC. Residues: CASSQQTGSLGYTF.

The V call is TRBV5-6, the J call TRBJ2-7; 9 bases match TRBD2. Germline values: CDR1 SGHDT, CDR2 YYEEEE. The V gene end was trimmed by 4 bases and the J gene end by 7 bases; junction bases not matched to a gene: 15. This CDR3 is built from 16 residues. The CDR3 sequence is CASSPRIQRGAGEQYF. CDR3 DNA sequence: TGTGCCAGCAGCCCCCGGATCCAGCGGGGGGCGGGGGAGCAGTACTTC.

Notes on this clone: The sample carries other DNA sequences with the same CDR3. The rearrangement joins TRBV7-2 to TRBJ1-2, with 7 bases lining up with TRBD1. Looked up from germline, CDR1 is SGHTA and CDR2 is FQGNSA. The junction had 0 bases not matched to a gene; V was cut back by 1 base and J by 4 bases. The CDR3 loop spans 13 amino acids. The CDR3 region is CASSLGQGYGYTF. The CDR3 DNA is TGTGCCAGCAGCTTAGGACAGGGCTATGGCTACACCTTC.

CDR3 residues: CASSQEPPGLKLQETQYF. CDR3 nucleotide sequence: TGCGCCAGCAGCCAAGAGCCACCGGGACTAAAACTCCAAGAGACCCAGTACTTC. The J gene is TRBJ2-5, the V gene TRBV4-1, with 7 bases fitting TRBD2. This CDR3 has 18 amino acids. In germline, CDR1 is MGHRA, CDR2 YSYEKL. V shed 0 bases, J shed 1 base, and the junction held 11 bases outside the gene matches.